This TCR beta chain derives from a study of T cells expressing NK-cell markers. For the study at large: Source material for TCR beta repertoires consisted of sorted CD3+CD56+NKG2C+, CD3+CD56+NKG2C- and CD3+CD56-NKG2C+ T cells. Study findings and constraints: The share of CD8+ T cells held by dominant NKG2C+ clonotypes was about 1.0-8% in about six donors.

No DNA is given; TCRdb re-called the 5' RACE reads and lists each CDR3 protein once. This table holds 350,000 to 500,000 distinct CDR3 sequences. About this clonotype itself: The antigen is not known.

The CDR3 covers 12 residues. Per the germline V gene, CDR1 is MNHEY and CDR2 is SVGEGT. V gene TRBV6-2 or TRBV6-3 combines with J gene TRBJ2-5; TCRdb selects TRBD2, and the lack of DNA leaves this call unchecked. The specimen sequenced was blood T cells: a sorted CD56 or NKG2C T cell subset, CD4+ or CD8+ T cells, or bulk PBMC T cells (not recorded which). The TCR comes from a woman between 18 and 69 years old in good health. This CDR3 reads CASSRDSETQYF.